A selection of T cell receptor beta chains follows, all from one sample in a study of T cell repertoires in cytomegalovirus infection. Via MiXCR, TCRdb re-called the reads, giving one row per CDR3 protein. The sample shows under 200,000 distinct CDR3 sequences, roughly a sixth of them seen only once. The source material was CD8+ T cells from PBMCs. These receptors were obtained from a human donor in good health (CMV status not recorded). Some clones in this sample may be carry-over from other donors' samples. Each CDR3 is given with its conserved first and last residue. The D gene is left open where the match is weak. The size entry is marked missing in some rows and otherwise reads once, few, many or a size class.

d_gene | j_gene | v_gene | abundance | CDR3nt | CDR3aa
TRBD2 | TRBJ2-7 | TRBV7-8 | . | TGTGCCAGCAGCTTGGAGACTAGCGGGAGGCCCTACGAGCAGTACTTC | CASSLETSGRPYEQYF
. | TRBJ1-2 | TRBV7-9 | . | TGTGCCAGCAGCTTTGGGACTAACTATGGCTACACCTTC | CASSFGTNYGYTF
TRBD1 | TRBJ1-3 | TRBV9 | . | TGTGCCAGCAGCAGGGACAGCTCTGGAAACACCATATATTTT | CASSRDSSGNTIYF
. | TRBJ1-2 | TRBV7-6 | . | TGTGCCAGCAGCTTCCCTTCAGGGGAAGGCTACACCTTC | CASSFPSGEGYTF
. | TRBJ2-1 | TRBV6-4 | . | TGTGCCAGCAGTGACTCGGCAGTCAATGAGCAGTTCTTC | CASSDSAVNEQFF
. | TRBJ2-7 | TRBV29-1 | few | TGCAGCGTGGTCGGACGGTGGAACGAGCAGTACTTC | CSVVGRWNEQYF
TRBD1 | TRBJ1-5 | TRBV2 | many | TGTGCCAGCAGATCGGGACAGGGGGGTCATCTAGGTCAGCCCCAGCATTTT | CASRSGQGGHLGQPQHF
TRBD1 | TRBJ2-1 | TRBV7-3 | . | TGTGCCAGCAGCTCGGACAGGGTGAGGTTCGATGAGCAGTTCTTC | CASSSDRVRFDEQFF
TRBD2 | TRBJ2-5 | TRBV28 | . | TGTGCCAGCAGCCTTGTCACTAGCGGGGGCTTGTCAGAGACCCAGTACTTC | CASSLVTSGGLSETQYF
. | TRBJ2-7 | TRBV28 | few | TGTGCCAGCAGGGGGGAGCGGGCCACCTACGAGCAGTACTTC | CASRGERATYEQYF
TRBD1 | TRBJ1-2 | TRBV5-1 | few | TGCGCCAGCAGCAACGACAGGGGAGCTGGCTACACCTTC | CASSNDRGAGYTF
. | TRBJ2-7 | TRBV5-1 | few | TGCGCCAGCAGCTTGGGGGGAACCTCCTACGAGCAGTACTTT | CASSLGGTSYEQYF
TRBD2 | TRBJ2-2 | TRBV6-5 | . | TGTGCCAGCAGTTACTCTGGACTAGCGGAGATAACCGGGGAGCTGTTTTTT | CASSYSGLAEITGELFF
. | TRBJ2-7 | TRBV14 | few | TGTGCCAGCAGCCAAGACAGGACCTACGAGCAGTACTTC | CASSQDRTYEQYF
TRBD1 | TRBJ1-1 | TRBV28 | few | TGTGCCAGCACTCCCGAGGGGTGGGACAGCATCCCAGAAGCTTTCTTT | CASTPEGWDSIPEAFF
. | TRBJ2-7 | TRBV4-1 | few | TGCGCCAGCAGCCAAGGATTGGGGGAATCCTACGAGCAGTACTTC | CASSQGLGESYEQYF
TRBD1 | TRBJ2-7 | TRBV29-1 | few | TGCAGCGTGGAGGGACAGGGGGGTTCCTACGAGCAGTACTTC | CSVEGQGGSYEQYF
. | TRBJ2-6 | TRBV5-7 | . | TGTGCCAGCAGCTTAAGACAGGAACTCTCTGGGGCCAACGTCCTGACTTTC | CASSLRQELSGANVLTF
. | TRBJ2-1 | TRBV7-6 | many | TGTGCCAGCAGCCCCCTACAGGGCTACAATGAGCAGTTCTTC | CASSPLQGYNEQFF
. | TRBJ1-1 | TRBV7-2 | few | TGTGCCAGCAGCCAAGACGGGCGCTCTGACACTGAAGGTTTCTTT | CASSQDGRSDTEGFF
. | TRBJ2-3 | TRBV28 | few | TGTGCCAGCAGCCCCTTTGGGTTGGGAGGCACAGATACGCAGTATTTT | CASSPFGLGGTDTQYF
TRBD1 | TRBJ2-1 | TRBV7-6 | . | TGTGCCAGCAGCTTTTATAGGCCAGGGGGCCACCCCAATGAGCAGTTCTTC | CASSFYRPGGHPNEQFF
. | TRBJ1-2 | TRBV20-1 | . | TGCAGTGCGGGACGAAGTACGGACTATGGCTACACCTTC | CSAGRSTDYGYTF
TRBD2 | TRBJ2-5 | TRBV6-2/TRBV6-3 | few | TGTGCCAGTGATCGGGGGGAGAGGAAGACCCAGTACTTC | CASDRGERKTQYF
. | TRBJ2-5 | TRBV10-3 | few | TGTGCCATCGGGCAAGGGATGGGAGAGACCCAGTACTTC | CAIGQGMGETQYF
TRBD2 | TRBJ2-5 | TRBV11-2 | few | TGTGCCAGCAGCTCCAATCTACTAGCGGGAGGGCGGGAAGAGACCCAGTACTTC | CASSSNLLAGGREETQYF
. | TRBJ2-5 | TRBV7-9 | few | TGTGCCAGCAGCTTCGGTACAGGGACGTTGGAGACCCAGTACTTC | CASSFGTGTLETQYF
. | TRBJ2-3 | TRBV7-6 | . | TGTGCCAGCAGCTCCCGAGGGGCAGGGGATACGCAGTATTTT | CASSSRGAGDTQYF
. | TRBJ1-1 | TRBV12-5 | . | TGTGCTAGTGGTTTAGGGGGGTTTGGCACTGAAGCTTTCTTT | CASGLGGFGTEAFF
TRBD2 | TRBJ2-7 | TRBV7-2 | . | TGTGCCAGCAGCCCATCGATGACTAGCGGCACCTACGAGCAGTACTTC | CASSPSMTSGTYEQYF
TRBD1 | TRBJ1-3 | TRBV3-1 | . | TGTGCCAGCAGCCAACCATACCGGGACAGGGGTTCTGGAAACACCATATATTTT | CASSQPYRDRGSGNTIYF
TRBD1 | TRBJ1-5 | TRBV6-1 | . | TGTGCCAGCAGCCAGGACAGGGGGCTAGGCCAGCCCCAGCATTTT | CASSQDRGLGQPQHF
. | TRBJ2-7 | TRBV7-9 | few | TGTGCCAGCAGCCCCTCACGTTTTGACGAGCAGTACTTC | CASSPSRFDEQYF
. | TRBJ2-7 | TRBV11-2 | few | TGTGCCAGCAGCTTAGAGAAGGGTTCCTACGAGCAGTACTTC | CASSLEKGSYEQYF